A single sample gave rise to the 18 T cell receptor beta chains below, sequenced in a study of T cells in Graves' hyperthyroidism and ophthalmopathy (dated by TCRdb to between 2018 and 2021). Library preparation was by multiplex PCR. The reads were generated on an Illumina HiSeq 2000. The TCR beta CDR3 regions were amplified from RNA transcripts. For the first round of RT-PCR on the TCR CDR3, the HTBI primer set was used together with the Qiagen OneStep RT-PCR kit. TCRdb trimmed public reads at Q25 via fastp, called clones via MiXCR and kept in-frame beta chains. CDR3 protein duplicates are merged, each entry listing the most common genes and DNA. Within this sample are 40,000 to 65,000 distinct CDR3 sequences, with under 50% of them counted one time only. The top ten hold 8% to 10% of the sample. Sequencing input: blood. These receptors came from a woman aged 50 to 65 with Graves' ophthalmopathy.

This clonotype was counted many times. This chain links TRBV6-6 with TRBJ2-7; D is undetermined. Germline CDR1 and CDR2: MNHNY and SVGAGI (reference sequence). Trimming cost V 6 bases and J 6 bases, with 21 bases left between them. The CDR3 covers 15 residues. CDR3 nucleotides: TGTGCCAGCAGCCCCCTTGATTTCCGGGCCGGCGAGCAGTACTTC. Translating it yields CASSPLDFRAGEQYF.

The sample holds many counts of this clonotype. The rearrangement joins TRBV5-1 to TRBJ1-1; D possibly corresponds to TRBD1 (5 bases). Trimming shortened V by 0 bases and J by 0 bases, and 12 bases separated the two germline ends. Germline V lookup: CDR1 SGHRS, CDR2 YFSETQ. This CDR3 is built from 16 residues. CDR3 amino acids: CASSLAVRVMNTEAFF. The CDR3 DNA is TGCGCCAGCAGCTTGGCCGTCAGGGTAATGAACACTGAAGCTTTCTTT.

This clonotype occurred many times. The chain has TRBV10-3 and TRBJ1-5; 7 bases line up with TRBD1. Trimming at V came to 10 bases and at J to 1 base, leaving 13 bases not matched to a gene. CDR3 length: 16 residues. Germline V gene data show CDR1 as ENHRY and CDR2 as SYGVKD. CDR3 coding DNA: TGTGCCAGCCAATCCGGGACAGTCCGGAGCAATCAGCCCCAGCATTTT. Protein sequence: CASQSGTVRSNQPQHF.

The chain is built from TRBV7-9 and TRBJ2-7, with 7 bases matching TRBD2. The CDR3 is 20 amino acids. Germline V gene lookup returns CDR1 SEHNR and CDR2 FQNEAQ (reference sequence). The J segment lost 4 bases and the V segment lost 5 bases, leaving 26 bases of the junction unmatched. The CDR3 region is CASSPSQGTGGSEAPYEQYV. The DNA of the CDR3 is TGTGCCAGCAGCCCCAGCCAAGGGACTGGCGGGAGTGAGGCGCCTTACGAGCAGTACGTC.

This clonotype was found once. At one end the junction does not follow the germline gene, possibly because of a read error. The chain carries TRBV5-5 and TRBJ2-7; weak D call: TRBD2 (5 bases). This CDR3 is 13 amino acids long. The germline CDR1 and CDR2 sequences are SGHKS and YYEKEE (reference sequence). The CDR3 reads CGSSLARSSGQYF. CDR3 coding DNA: TGTGGCAGCAGTTTAGCGCGTAGTTCCGGGCAGTACTTC.

Many counts were recorded for this clonotype. The chain is built from TRBV5-1 and TRBJ2-3; 8 positions agree with TRBD2. V shed 0 bases and J 5 bases; nucleotides not matched to a gene: 11. This CDR3 spans 17 amino acids. Germline CDR1 is SGHRS and CDR2 is YFSETQ. CDR3: CASSLARRGAHGDTQYF. CDR3 coding DNA: TGCGCCAGCAGCTTGGCGCGGCGGGGGGCACACGGAGATACGCAGTATTTT. Based on the CDR3 plus reference TRBV5-1 and TRBJ2-3, the full variable domain is KAGVTQTPRYLIKTRGQQVTLSCSPISGHRSVSWYQQTPGQGLQFLFEYFSETQRNKGNFPGRFSGRQFSNSRSEMNVSTLELGDSALYLCASSLARRGAHGDTQYFGPGTRLTVL.

The table lists this clonotype with many counts. The CDR3 spells CSARVGGSNEKLFF. CDR3 in DNA: TGCAGTGCTAGAGTAGGGGGGAGTAATGAAAAACTGTTTTTT. The chain employs TRBV20-1 and TRBJ1-4, with D possibly TRBD1 on 6 matching bases. Deletions cut 1 base from V and 4 bases from J, with 10 bases between. The CDR3 loop spans 14 amino acids. Germline V gives CDR1 DFQATT, CDR2 SNEGSKA (reference sequence).

This clonotype was seen once. V gene TRBV7-8 combines with J gene TRBJ1-2; tentatively, D is TRBD1 (6 bases). Trimming shortened V by 5 bases and J by 5 bases, and 12 bases separated the two germline ends. The CDR3 totals 13 residues. CDR1 and CDR2 (germline): SGHVS, FQNEAQ. The CDR3 reads CASSAQGQYGYTF. The DNA of the CDR3 is TGTGCCAGCAGCGCACAAGGACAGTATGGCTACACCTTC.

The chain uses TRBV12-3 or TRBV12-4 and TRBJ2-5; D perhaps matches TRBD2 (6 bases). CDR3 length: 13 amino acids. V dropped 7 bases and J dropped 7 bases, with 16 bases sitting between them. The chain's CDR3 is CASTGAAQGTQYF. The CDR3 region has the DNA TGTGCCAGCACGGGAGCGGCCCAGGGGACCCAGTACTTC.

As regards this clonotype: One end of the junction does not line up with germline, which may come from a read error. The V gene is TRBV19, the J gene TRBJ2-7; D is perhaps TRBD1 (6 bases). This CDR3 comprises 14 residues. Germline V CDR1 and CDR2: LNHDA, SQIVND (reference sequence). The DNA for the CDR3 is TGTGCTAGTAGTATAGGACAGTGGCCCTACGAGCAGTACTTC. Protein product: CASSIGQWPYEQYF.

By sample fraction, this clonotype is medium-sized. V and J are TRBV15 and TRBJ2-7; D uncertain. Trimming removed 1 base at V and 6 bases at J, with 7 bases between. The CDR3 sequence is 12 residues long. CDR1 and CDR2 from the germline V gene are LNHNV and YYDKDF (reference sequence). CDR3 sequence reads: CATSRVMAEQYF. DNA for the CDR3: TGTGCCACCAGCAGAGTCATGGCCGAGCAGTACTTC. Filled out from reference TRBV15 and TRBJ2-7, the complete variable domain reads DAMVIQNPRYQVTQFGKPVTLSCSQTLNHNVMYWYQQKSSQAPKLLFHYYDKDFNNEADTPDNFQSRRPNTSFCFLDIRSPGLGDTAMYLCATSRVMAEQYFGPGTRLTVT.

The genes are TRBV15 and TRBJ2-7; D is uncertain. This CDR3 has 15 residues. Trimming stripped 2 bases from V and 5 bases from J, with 16 bases between. The germline CDR1 and CDR2 sequences are LNHNV and YYDKDF (reference sequence). This CDR3 is CATSRPGHTADEQYF. The CDR3 region has the DNA TGTGCCACCAGCAGACCGGGCCATACGGCGGACGAGCAGTACTTC.

This clonotype was recorded at least ten times. This chain joins TRBV24-1 and TRBJ2-5, with 7 bases matching TRBD2. J gave up 0 bases and V 6 bases, and 6 bases lay outside the gene matches. There are 15 residues in the CDR3. Germline CDR1 and CDR2: KGHDR and SFDVKD. The CDR3 here is CATSTSREYQETQYF. CDR3 DNA: TGTGCCACCAGTACCTCGCGGGAGTACCAAGAGACCCAGTACTTC.

This clonotype came up many times. The chain uses TRBV5-5 and TRBJ1-5, with 8 bases matching TRBD1. The CDR3 extends over 15 amino acids. Germline values: CDR1 SGHKS, CDR2 YYEKEE (reference sequence). V lost 1 base to trimming and J lost 6 bases; unmatched junction nucleotides: 6. DNA of the CDR3: TGTGCCAGCAGCTTGTTTCAGGGGGCCGGTCAGCCCCAGCATTTT. This sequence encodes CASSLFQGAGQPQHF.

The sample holds many counts of this clonotype. The gene calls are TRBV9 and TRBJ2-2; no definite D call. There are 14 residues in the CDR3. V was clipped by 0 bases and J by 1 base, with 4 bases between them. The germline V gene encodes CDR1 SGDLS and CDR2 YYNGEE. Here the CDR3 DNA reads TGTGCCAGCAGCGTAGCACAGAACACCGGGGAGCTGTTTTTT. It yields the protein CASSVAQNTGELFF.

In nucleotides, the CDR3 is TGTGCCAGCACCGTGGACAGGGTTGCCTACGAGCAGTACTTC. It encodes CASTVDRVAYEQYF. The chain is built from TRBV28 and TRBJ2-7, with TRBD1 matching over 8 bases. This CDR3 has 14 amino acids. Germline loops: CDR1 MDHEN, CDR2 SYDVKM. The V gene end was trimmed by 7 bases and the J gene end by 2 bases; junction bases not matched to a gene: 7.

This chain joins TRBV7-2 and TRBJ2-7; perhaps TRBD1 as D (7 bases). The DNA end favors TRBJ2-1, so the J call may be wrong. Germline V gene data show CDR1 as SGHTA and CDR2 as FQGNSA. The CDR3 is 15 residues long. The CDR3 nucleotides are TGTGCCAGCAGCTTAGAGTATAGGGGGCGGGAAGAGCAGTTCTTC. It is translated as CASSLEYRGREEQFF.

To note about this clonotype: The CDR3 does not end in the conserved phenylalanine or tryptophan, so this is likely a read error. The chain joins TRBV7-9 to TRBJ2-2, with TRBD2 identical over 15 bases. Trimming removed 1 base from V and 6 bases from J; junction bases left unmatched: 12. Germline values: CDR1 SEHNR, CDR2 FQNEAQ (reference sequence). The CDR3 sequence is 20 residues long. The CDR3: CASSLGGTGTSGRMPGELFL. The CDR3 DNA reads TGTGCCAGCAGCTTAGGTGGGACCGGGACTAGCGGGAGGATGCCCGGGGAGCTGTTTCTT.